Listed here are 9 T cell receptor beta chains from one sample, sequenced in a study of blood T cell repertoires in COVID-19. Repertoires were generated with immunoSEQ multiplex PCR, while TCRdb's copy carries only in-frame clones and drops some. Found here are roughly 280,000 clones, 70% to 90% of them singletons; the top ten hold roughly 9.6%. Sequencing was done on a sample of peripheral blood. These TCRs come from a woman in her seventies with acute or convalescent COVID-19.

The rearrangement links TRBV5-4 to TRBJ1-6; D perhaps matches TRBD1 (5 bases). V lost 0 bases and J lost 7, with 11 bases in between. The CDR3 sequence is 15 residues long. Germline lookup yields CDR1 SGHNT and CDR2 YYREEE (reference sequence). The CDR3 reads CASSLGTDKNSPLHF. The CDR3 nucleotides read TGTGCCAGCAGCTTGGGGACGGACAAGAATTCACCCCTCCACTTT.

This chain links TRBV30 with TRBJ2-3; D not certain. Germline assignment: CDR1 GTSNPN and CDR2 SVGIG (reference sequence). The CDR3 spans 14 residues. Trimming cost V 5 bases and J 4 bases, with 16 bases left between them. CDR3 bases: TGTGCCTGGGCGGCTCCCCGAGGCGCAGATACGCAGTATTTT. This gives the protein CAWAAPRGADTQYF.

This rearrangement joins TRBV19 to TRBJ2-2; 12 bases agree with TRBD2. CDR1 is LNHDA, CDR2 SQIVND, per germline (reference sequence). CDR3 length equals 17 residues. Trimming removed 6 bases from V and 0 bases from J; junction bases left unmatched: 5. CDR3 protein: CASRKLAGGSNTGELFF. CDR3 DNA: TGTGCCAGTAGAAAACTAGCGGGGGGCTCGAACACCGGGGAGCTGTTTTTT.

This chain connects TRBV30 to TRBJ1-2; TRBD1 is a possible D gene (5 bases). V was cut by 5 bases and J by 4 bases, with 8 bases left in between. Germline CDR1 is GTSNPN and CDR2 is SVGIG (reference sequence). This CDR3 has 11 amino acids. The CDR3: CAWGRVYGYTF. For the CDR3, the DNA is TGTGCCTGGGGCAGGGTCTATGGCTACACCTTC.

This sequence joins TRBV27 and TRBJ1-1, with 7 bases that match TRBD1. V lost 3 bases, J lost 7 bases, and 2 bases stayed unmatched. The CDR3 length is 12 residues. Germline loops: CDR1 MNHEY, CDR2 SMNVEV (reference sequence). CDR3 loop: CASSLRTGEAFF. In DNA form, the CDR3 reads TGTGCCAGCAGTTTGCGGACAGGTGAAGCTTTCTTT.

This clone occurred once. The CDR3 DNA is TGTGCCAGCTCGTCGGGTGCTAATGAAAAACTGTTTTTT. Its protein is CASSSGANEKLFF. V is TRBV18 and J is TRBJ1-4; D call uncertain. The CDR3 consists of 13 residues. Trimming left V 6 bases short and J 3 bases short, with 8 bases between. In germline, CDR1 is KGHSH, CDR2 LQKENI.

The J gene is TRBJ1-4, the V gene TRBV3-1 (or the pseudogene TRBV3-2), with TRBD1 as a possible D gene (6 bases). CDR1 LGHDT and CDR2 YNNKEL come from the germline V gene (reference sequence). Trimming left V 2 bases short and J 8 bases short, with 12 bases between. The CDR3 covers 14 residues. CDR3 nucleotide sequence: TGTGCCAGCAGCCAACAGGGGACAAACGAAAAACTGTTTTTT. Translation gives CASSQQGTNEKLFF.

The CDR3 DNA reads as TGTGCCAGCAGCTTGTATGGGGCCTTCTCTGGGGCCAACGTCCTGACTTTC. This encodes CASSLYGAFSGANVLTF. The V gene is TRBV5-8, the J gene TRBJ2-6, with D tentatively TRBD1 (5 bases). V gave up 1 base and J gave up 0 bases, with 11 bases separating them. This CDR3 contains 17 residues. Germline-derived CDR1 and CDR2 are SGHTS and YDEGEE.

A remark on this clone: The germline gene is not matched at one end of the junction; a read error may be the cause. The genes are TRBV10-3 and TRBJ1-1; no reliable D call. The CDR3 has 15 residues. Germline assignment: CDR1 ENHRY and CDR2 SYGVKD. This CDR3 reads CASSPPGSMNTEAFF. The CDR3 DNA is TGTGCCAGCAGTCCGCCAGGAAGCATGAACACTGAAGCTTTCTTT.